Sequencing of this T cell receptor (beta chain) was carried out in a study of cytomegalovirus exposure and HLA in healthy donors. In the PCR, 60 Vbeta and 13 Jbeta primers were used. TCRdb's table, derived via immunoSEQ multiplex PCR, lists solely in-frame clones and lacks some. The sample shows over 95,000 clones, 76% of them seen only once. Study-wide points: Later work found that TCR association rates differed between HLA loci; DRB1 had the most and HLA-C the fewest. Trimming of TCR beta V- and J-genes showed a link, identified in a later analysis, to a missense DCLRE1C variant.

Notes on this clone: The antigen remains undetermined.

V lost 1 base to trimming and J lost 7 bases; unmatched junction nucleotides: 6. Germline assignment: CDR1 MNHNS and CDR2 SASEGT. The CDR3 length is 16 residues. This clonotype was obtained from a woman aged 40 to 55 in good health and CMV-seropositive. The sequencing input was PBMCs. The rearrangement uses TRBV6-1 and TRBJ1-4; TRBD1 matches at 10 bases. This chain's CDR3 is CASSEGTGGSVEKLFF. CDR3 nucleotides: TGTGCCAGCAGTGAAGGGACAGGGGGATCAGTTGAAAAACTGTTTTTT.